These T cell receptor beta chains were read from a single sample in a study of T cells after yellow fever vaccination. In TCRdb, the 5' RACE reads were re-called with MiXCR into one record per CDR3 protein. The table has approximately 550,000 distinct CDR3 sequences, under 25% seen once. Sequenced here: PBMCs, sampled 15 days after the yellow fever booster vaccination. The receptors were gathered from a man younger than 45 who received the YFV17D yellow fever vaccine. Each CDR3 is given with its conserved first and last residue. The order of the fields is D gene, V gene, J gene, clone size, CDR3 protein, CDR3 DNA. The D gene is left open where the match is weak. Part of the rows lack a size; the others show once, few, many or a class for expanded clones.

>TRBD2|TRBV5-1|TRBJ2-5|few
CASFSGLAGVETQYF
TGCGCCAGCTTTTCGGGACTAGCGGGAGTTGAGACCCAGTACTTC
>-|TRBV5-5|TRBJ2-7|-
CASRVNYEQYF
TGTGCCAGCAGGGTCAACTACGAGCAGTACTTC
>-|TRBV20-1|TRBJ2-2|-
CSARDQPLTGELFF
TGCAGTGCTAGAGATCAACCTCTCACCGGGGAGCTGTTTTTT
>-|TRBV3-1|TRBJ2-1|few
CASSQVGLRAEQFF
TGTGCCAGCAGCCAAGTTGGTTTGCGGGCCGAGCAGTTCTTC
>-|TRBV29-1|TRBJ2-4|few
CSANSGLLKAKNIQYF
TGCAGCGCCAACTCCGGACTCCTTAAAGCCAAAAACATTCAGTACTTC
>-|TRBV7-2|TRBJ2-7|few
CASSPQEHHEQYF
TGTGCCAGCAGCCCGCAAGAGCACCACGAGCAGTACTTC
>TRBD2|TRBV30|TRBJ2-7|-
CAWSVRVGTSGTYEQYF
TGTGCCTGGAGTGTACGGGTAGGGACTAGCGGAACCTACGAGCAGTACTTC
>TRBD2|TRBV10-3|TRBJ2-3|-
CAVRLAGIRADTQYF
TGTGCCGTCAGACTAGCGGGAATTCGGGCAGATACGCAGTATTTT
>TRBD2|TRBV5-1|TRBJ2-3|once
CASSGGTNADTQYF
TGCGCCAGCAGCGGGGGGACTAACGCAGATACGCAGTATTTT
>-|TRBV14|TRBJ2-7|few
CASSQELGGEQYF
TGTGCCAGCAGCCAAGAACTTGGAGGCGAGCAGTACTTC
>TRBD1|TRBV7-2|TRBJ2-1|-
CASSVRTGVSNEQFF
TGTGCCAGCAGCGTAAGGACAGGGGTAAGCAATGAGCAGTTCTTC
>-|TRBV27|TRBJ2-7|few
CASSSRRGSYEQYF
TGTGCCAGCAGTTCCCGGAGGGGGTCCTACGAGCAGTACTTC
>-|TRBV24-1|TRBJ2-3|few
CATSDFGTGTDTQYF
TGTGCCACCAGTGATTTTGGAACAGGGACAGATACGCAGTATTTT
>TRBD2|TRBV20-1|TRBJ2-1|-
CSASPTSGYSEQFF
TGCAGTGCTAGCCCAACTAGCGGGTACTCTGAGCAGTTCTTC
>-|TRBV5-3|TRBJ2-5|few
CASSPPGGYQETQYF
TGTGCCAGCAGCCCACCCGGGGGTTACCAAGAGACCCAGTACTTC
>TRBD2|TRBV2|TRBJ2-1|few
CASSSSGRAAYNEQFF
TGTGCCAGCAGTTCTAGCGGGAGGGCAGCCTACAATGAGCAGTTCTTC
>TRBD2|TRBV7-9|TRBJ2-3|few
CASTLMAGVADTQYF
TGTGCCAGCACCTTGATGGCGGGAGTGGCAGATACGCAGTATTTT
>-|TRBV5-4|TRBJ2-3|few
CASGSGQKATDTQYF
TGTGCCAGCGGATCCGGACAGAAGGCCACAGATACGCAGTATTTT
>TRBD2|TRBV20-1|TRBJ2-3|-
CSASVGQDLTSGRAADTQYF
TGCAGTGCTAGCGTTGGACAGGATTTGACTAGCGGGAGGGCCGCAGATACGCAGTATTTT
>TRBD1|TRBV12-3/TRBV12-4|TRBJ2-2|many
CASRRQGIGELFF
TGTGCCAGCAGAAGACAGGGGATCGGGGAGCTGTTTTTT
>-|TRBV6-2/TRBV6-3|TRBJ2-1|-
CASSYTQEVDEQFF
TGTGCCAGCAGTTATACCCAAGAAGTGGATGAGCAGTTCTTC